Below are 27 T cell receptor beta chains sequenced from a single sample in a study of glioma-infiltrating T cells (dated by TCRdb to 2016 to 2017). The data were produced on an Illumina MiSeq. TCR alpha and beta CDR3 regions were amplified with the iRepertoire nested amplicon-rescue multiplex PCR (arm-PCR) platform from RNA. The public reads were reanalyzed by TCRdb: fastp trimming at Q25, MiXCR alignment, in-frame beta chains only. Duplicate CDR3 protein sequences are folded into a single record with the most common DNA and genes. The sample yields around 170,000 distinct CDR3 sequences; roughly two fifths were counted once. The top ten clones comprise 5.2% of the sample. Sequencing was done on a sample of glioma tissue, nonneoplastic brain tissue, or PBMCs (not recorded which). These receptor sequences come from a human donor with low-grade glioma or glioblastoma, undergoing nonglioma brain surgery, or in good health (not recorded which).

The chain combines TRBV7-3 with TRBJ2-3; 7 bases are a match to TRBD1. CDR1 and CDR2 (germline): SGHTA, FQGTGA. After removal of 5 bases from V and 1 base from J, the junction contained 3 bases not matched to a gene. The length of the CDR3 is 14 residues. CDR3 region: CASSRQGGTDTQYF. In DNA, the CDR3 is TGTGCCAGCAGCAGACAGGGTGGCACAGATACGCAGTATTTT.

Notes on this clonotype: Because the CDR3 is missing its conserved closing phenylalanine or tryptophan, this is likely a read error. The chain uses TRBV20-1 and TRBJ2-1; D tentatively reads TRBD1 or TRBD2 (5 bases each). The DNA end is a closer match to TRBJ2-7, so the J assignment may be wrong. The CDR3 loop spans 15 amino acids. CDR1 and CDR2 (germline): DFQATT, SNEGSKA (reference sequence). The chain's CDR3 is CSARGRDGNSYEQYL. CDR3 coding DNA: TGCAGTGCTAGAGGAAGGGACGGTAACTCCTACGAGCAGTACTTA.

As concerns this clonotype: Possible read error: a much larger clone is one base away. This chain uses TRBV3-1 with TRBJ2-1; D is unclear. Germline CDR1 reads LGHDT; CDR2 reads YNNKEL (reference sequence). V lost 4 bases and J 0 bases, leaving 7 bases between the germline ends. The CDR3 is 14 amino acids. CDR3 amino acids: CASSLIISYNEQFF. CDR3 bases: TGTGCCAGCAGCCTAATAATCTCCTACAATGAGCAGTTCTTC.

The rearrangement links TRBV20-1 to TRBJ2-5; either TRBD1 or TRBD2 may supply D (5 bases each). CDR3 length equals 12 residues. CDR1 is DFQATT and CDR2 is SNEGSKA in the germline V gene (reference sequence). This chain's CDR3 is CSVGTERKTQYF. The CDR3 DNA sequence: TGCAGCGTAGGGACCGAAAGGAAGACCCAGTACTTC.

The rearrangement links TRBV14 to TRBJ1-2; D not resolved. This CDR3 has 13 residues. Germline CDR1 reads SGHDN; CDR2 reads FVKESK. V dropped 0 bases and J dropped 4 bases, with 6 bases sitting between them. In DNA form, the CDR3 reads TGTGCCAGCAGCCAAGAGGTCAGCTATGGCTACACCTTC. Protein sequence: CASSQEVSYGYTF.

This clonotype was seen once. The junction departs from the called germline gene at one end, perhaps through a read error. The CDR3, as DNA: TGTGCCAGCGGCTTAACAGTGAACACTGAAGCTTTCTTT. It translates to CASGLTVNTEAFF. The chain is built from TRBV7-2 and TRBJ1-1; D ambiguous. CDR1 and CDR2 from the germline V gene are SGHTA and FQGNSA. The CDR3 loop spans 13 amino acids.

This clonotype was recorded at least ten times. The genes are TRBV7-9 and TRBJ2-3, with D tentatively TRBD2 (5 bases). This CDR3 is 14 amino acids long. The V gene lost 3 bases and the J gene lost 6 bases, with 13 bases spanning the gap. CDR1 SEHNR and CDR2 FQNEAQ come from the germline V gene (reference sequence). The CDR3 region has the DNA TGTGCCAGCAGCTTCGGACTCCTTCGGGATACGCAGTATTTT. Its translation is CASSFGLLRDTQYF. Full variable domain (missing parts from reference TRBV7-9 and TRBJ2-3): DTGVSQNPRHKITKRGQNVTFRCDPISEHNRLYWYRQTLGQGPEFLTYFQNEAQLEKSRLLSDRFSAERPKGSFSTLEIQRTEQGDSAMYLCASSFGLLRDTQYFGPGTRLTVL.

There are a few counts of this clonotype. V is TRBV2 and J is TRBJ2-7; TRBD2 matches 8 bases. Germline CDR1 and CDR2: SNHLY and FYNNEI. Trimming cost V 5 bases and J 0 bases; bases outside gene matches: 6. The CDR3 contains 15 residues. This chain's CDR3 is CASSPLAGSSYEQYF. For the CDR3, the DNA is TGTGCCAGCAGTCCCCTAGCGGGCAGCTCCTACGAGCAGTACTTC.

The chain uses TRBV5-1 and TRBJ2-5, with TRBD1 as a possible D gene (6 bases). CDR1 and CDR2 from the germline V gene are SGHRS and YFSETQ. V was pared by 4 bases and J by 1 base, with 14 bases between. The CDR3 covers 15 residues. The CDR3 DNA is TGCGCCAGCAGCATAAGCGGACAGTCCCAAGAGACCCAGTACTTC. Its protein product is CASSISGQSQETQYF.

The J gene is TRBJ2-1, the V gene TRBV5-4; unclear D gene. Trimming left V 2 bases short and J 6 bases short, with 15 bases between. This CDR3 has 15 amino acids. CDR1 is SGHNT, CDR2 YYREEE, per germline (reference sequence). CDR3 loop: CASSLRTLVGNEQFF. The CDR3 nucleotides are TGTGCCAGCAGCTTACGGACCCTTGTGGGCAATGAGCAGTTCTTC.

Concerning this clonotype itself: This may come from a read error, since a much larger clone is one base off. The chain employs TRBV2 and TRBJ1-6; TRBD1 matches 7 bases. The CDR3 consists of 17 residues. Germline CDR1 reads SNHLY; CDR2 reads FYNNEI. CDR3 DNA: TGTGCCAGCAGAGAAGAAGGGGGCCTAACCTATAATTCACCCCTCCACTTT. This codes for CASREEGGLTYNSPLHF.

This clonotype appeared a few times. Just one base apart from a much larger clone, this may be a read error. The rearrangement links TRBV20-1 to TRBJ2-3; D is perhaps TRBD1 or TRBD2 (5 bases each). This CDR3 is 13 amino acids long. Trimming stripped 6 bases from V and 5 bases from J, with 15 bases between. CDR1 and CDR2 from the germline V gene are DFQATT and SNEGSKA (reference sequence). The CDR3 region has the DNA TGCAGTGCGAAGCGGATGGGGGAAGATACGCAGTATTTT. Amino acid sequence: CSAKRMGEDTQYF.

The gene calls are TRBV3-1 and TRBJ2-7; 8 bases line up with TRBD2. CDR1 is LGHDT, CDR2 YNNKEL, per germline (reference sequence). With V trimmed by 1 base and J by 3 bases, 2 bases remained unmatched. CDR3 length equals 14 residues. DNA for the CDR3: TGTGCCAGCAGCCAAGCAGCGGGAGTCTACGAGCAGTACTTC. It codes for CASSQAAGVYEQYF.

This clonotype came up many times. The chain recombines TRBV27 with TRBJ2-3, with D maybe TRBD2 (5 bases). Per germline, CDR1 MNHEY and CDR2 SMNVEV (reference sequence). The CDR3 is made up of 15 amino acids. The V end was cut by 0 bases, the J end by 9 bases, with 16 bases between. The chain's CDR3 is CASSLSVLEVNTQYF. In DNA form, the CDR3 reads TGTGCCAGCAGTTTATCGGTACTAGAAGTAAACACGCAGTATTTT.

Remarks on this clonotype: A much larger clonotype is one base distant, so this may be a read error. This chain connects TRBV28 to TRBJ1-3; 7 bases align to TRBD1. The CDR3 consists of 16 residues. The trim removed 6 bases at V and 0 bases at J, leaving 8 bases unmatched. CDR1 MDHEN and CDR2 SYDVKM come from the germline V gene. As DNA, the CDR3 is TGTGCCAGCAGGTTGACAGGGAGAAACTCTGGAAACACCATATATTTT. This encodes CASRLTGRNSGNTIYF.

Ten or more counts support this clonotype. The V and J genes are TRBV6-1 and TRBJ1-1; unclear D gene. The CDR3 runs 13 residues. V lost 8 bases and J 1 base, leaving 11 bases between the germline ends. Germline assignment: CDR1 MNHNS and CDR2 SASEGT. CDR3 region: CASGRQGNTEAFF. The DNA for the CDR3 is TGTGCCAGCGGGAGGCAAGGGAACACTGAAGCTTTCTTT.

This clonotype occurred many times. DNA of the CDR3: TGTGCCAGCAGTCCGACAGGGGAGGACATTCAGTACTTC. Its translation: CASSPTGEDIQYF. The J gene is TRBJ2-4, the V gene TRBV27; 8 bases agree with TRBD1. Germline V gene sequence: CDR1 MNHEY, CDR2 SMNVEV (reference sequence). With V trimmed by 5 bases and J by 8 bases, 5 bases remained unmatched. The CDR3 totals 13 residues.

Turning to this clonotype: A much larger clone lies a single base off, so this may be a read error. V usage is TRBV7-2 and J usage is TRBJ2-1; D is tentatively TRBD1 or TRBD2 (5 bases each). Germline-derived CDR1 and CDR2 are SGHTA and FQGNSA. The CDR3 has 14 amino acids. CDR3 coding DNA: TGTGCCGGCAGCCCTGGGACGGTCTACAATGAGCAGTTCTTC. This gives the protein CAGSPGTVYNEQFF.

This clonotype was seen at least ten times. This chain connects TRBV7-2 to TRBJ2-7; D may be TRBD2 (6 bases). V was shortened by 5 bases and J by 0 bases, with 14 bases between the two germline ends. Germline CDR1 is SGHTA and CDR2 is FQGNSA. CDR3 length: 15 amino acids. The CDR3, as DNA: TGTGCCAGCAGCAGAAGCGGGTACAGCTCCTACGAGCAGTACTTC. This encodes CASSRSGYSSYEQYF.

J is TRBJ2-3 and V is TRBV6-2 or TRBV6-3; 11 positions agree with TRBD2. V shed 5 bases and J 8 bases; nucleotides not matched to a gene: 15. CDR1 and CDR2 from the germline V gene are MNHEY and SVGEGT. The CDR3 has 17 residues. The CDR3 DNA reads TGTGCCAGCAGTACTTCCGGGACTAGCGGCCCTCCGAGTACGCAGTATTTT. Its protein is CASSTSGTSGPPSTQYF.

The genes are TRBV20-1 and TRBJ2-2; the D is unclear. Trimming removed 5 bases at V and 1 base at J, with 11 bases between. Per the germline V gene, CDR1 is DFQATT and CDR2 is SNEGSKA (reference sequence). The CDR3 is made up of 14 amino acids. The CDR3 loop reads CSAVGGRNTGELFF. The CDR3 region has the DNA TGCAGTGCTGTCGGTGGAAGGAACACCGGGGAGCTGTTTTTT.

This clonotype has a count of ten or more. The chain combines TRBV2 with TRBJ1-1; tentatively, D is TRBD1 (6 bases). From germline, CDR1 is SNHLY and CDR2 FYNNEI. V lost 6 bases and J 1 base, leaving 9 bases between the germline ends. This CDR3 spans 13 amino acids. The CDR3: CASSYRANTEAFF. The CDR3 nucleotides read TGTGCCAGCAGCTACAGGGCGAACACTGAAGCTTTCTTT.

This clonotype was seen ten or more times. CDR3 in DNA: TGTGCCAGCATGGGACAGGGGTACAATGAGCAGTTCTTC. It codes for CASMGQGYNEQFF. The rearrangement joins TRBV2 to TRBJ2-1; 10 nucleotides align to TRBD1. V was clipped by 7 bases and J by 4 bases; unmatched bases: 1. Germline CDR1 reads SNHLY; CDR2 reads FYNNEI. The CDR3 sequence is 13 residues long.

A note on this clonotype: An end of the junction does not agree with germline; a read error may underlie this. This rearrangement joins TRBV6-2 or TRBV6-3 to TRBJ2-1; TRBD2 agrees at 14 bases. The CDR3 loop spans 16 amino acids. The germline V gene has CDR1 MNHEY and CDR2 SVGEGT. The CDR3 DNA reads as TGTGCCAGCACCAGACTAGCGGGAGGGCCCTATAATGAGCAGTTCTTC. Its protein is CASTRLAGGPYNEQFF.

The chain employs TRBV2 and TRBJ2-3; 11 nucleotides line up with TRBD2. Germline V gives CDR1 SNHLY, CDR2 FYNNEI. This CDR3 region has 19 residues. V shed 8 bases and J 1 base; nucleotides not matched to a gene: 17. The CDR3 is CASSSAGLAVINRTDTQYF. CDR3 nucleotide sequence: TGTGCCAGCTCCTCAGCGGGACTAGCGGTAATTAACCGCACAGATACGCAGTATTTT.

A word on this clonotype: Given a much more abundant clone one base away, this may be a read error. V is TRBV20-1 and J is TRBJ1-1; D is ambiguous. In germline, CDR1 is DFQATT, CDR2 SNEGSKA (reference sequence). V shed 3 bases and J shed 7 bases, with 15 bases lying between them. The CDR3 spans 13 residues. CDR3 sequence (DNA): TGCAGTGCTAGTCAAGATTGGGTCAATGAAGCTTTCTTT. Translating gives CSASQDWVNEAFF.

Of note for this clonotype: This could be a read error, since a much larger clone is one nucleotide away. The genes are TRBV19 and TRBJ2-3, with D perhaps given as TRBD1 or TRBD2 (6 bases each). The CDR3 consists of 14 residues. CDR1 and CDR2 from the germline V gene are LNHDA and SQIVND (reference sequence). This CDR3 is CAISKGEGTDTQYF. CDR3 DNA sequence: TGTGCCATTAGTAAGGGGGAGGGCACAGATACGCAGTATTTT.